This TCR beta chain was identified in a study of early T cells in non-severe SARS-CoV-2 infection. About the study: Sequencing of bulk RNA from unsorted whole blood was done, without chain pairing. Points from the study as a whole: Private and CD4 specificities were missed by VDJdb matching, which favored anti-spike CD8 responses.

The TCR library protocol attached unique molecular identifiers to the individual cDNA molecules. TCRdb redid the calling of the 5' RACE reads with MiXCR, one entry per CDR3 protein. This table has some 24,000 distinct CDR3 sequences, about 4.5% appearing once. Germline V gene data show CDR1 as MNHEY and CDR2 as SVGEGT. The CDR3 is 13 amino acids. Trimming shortened V by 0 bases and J by 2 bases, and 1 base separated the two germline ends. In this sample, this clonotype turned up many times. Antigen specificity is unknown. Sequenced input: whole blood. The TCR comes from an adult who was a healthcare worker with PCR-confirmed SARS-CoV-2 infection or an uninfected control (not recorded which). This rearrangement joins TRBV6-2 or TRBV6-3 to TRBJ2-2; no reliable D call. The CDR3, as DNA: TGTGCCAGCAGTTACTCTAACACCGGGGAGCTGTTTTTT. Amino acids: CASSYSNTGELFF.